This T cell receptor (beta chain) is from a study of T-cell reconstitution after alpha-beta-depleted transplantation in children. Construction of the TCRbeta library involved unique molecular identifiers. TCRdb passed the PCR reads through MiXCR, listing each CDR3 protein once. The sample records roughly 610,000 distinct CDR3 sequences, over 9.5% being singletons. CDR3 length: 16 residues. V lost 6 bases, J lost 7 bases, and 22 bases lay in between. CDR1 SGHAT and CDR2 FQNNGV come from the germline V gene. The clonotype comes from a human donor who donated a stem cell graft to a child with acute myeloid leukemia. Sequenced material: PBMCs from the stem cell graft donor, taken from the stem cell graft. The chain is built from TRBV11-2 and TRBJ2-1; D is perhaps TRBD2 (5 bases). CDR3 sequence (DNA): TGTGCCAGCAGGCTTGGAAGCGGTTCCCGTACAAATGAGCAGTTCTTC. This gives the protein CASRLGSGSRTNEQFF. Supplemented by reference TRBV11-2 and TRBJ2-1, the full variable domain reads EAGVAQSPRYKIIEKRQSVAFWCNPISGHATLYWYQQILGQGPKLLIQFQNNGVVDDSQLPKDRFSAERLKGVDSTLKIQPAKLEDSAVYLCASRLGSGSRTNEQFFGPGTRLTVL.